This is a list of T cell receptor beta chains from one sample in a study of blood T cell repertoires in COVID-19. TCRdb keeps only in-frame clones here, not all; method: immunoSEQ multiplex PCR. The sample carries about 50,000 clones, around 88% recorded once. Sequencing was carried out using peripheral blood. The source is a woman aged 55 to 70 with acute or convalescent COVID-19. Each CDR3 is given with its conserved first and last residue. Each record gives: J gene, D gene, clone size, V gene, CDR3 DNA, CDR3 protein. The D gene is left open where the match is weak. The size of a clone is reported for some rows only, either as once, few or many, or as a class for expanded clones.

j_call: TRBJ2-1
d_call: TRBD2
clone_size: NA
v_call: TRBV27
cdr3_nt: TGTGCCAGCAGTTTAGGGCTAGCGGGGGGGCAAAATGAGCAGTTCTTC
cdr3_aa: CASSLGLAGGQNEQFF

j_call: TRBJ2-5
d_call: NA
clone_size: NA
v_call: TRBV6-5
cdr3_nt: TGTGCCAGCAGCACAGGAACACAAGAGACCCAGTACTTC
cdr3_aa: CASSTGTQETQYF

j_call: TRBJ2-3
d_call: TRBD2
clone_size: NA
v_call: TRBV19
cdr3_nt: TGTGCCAGTAGCCGTCGACTAGCGGGAGGGTCAGATACGCAGTATTTT
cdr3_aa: CASSRRLAGGSDTQYF

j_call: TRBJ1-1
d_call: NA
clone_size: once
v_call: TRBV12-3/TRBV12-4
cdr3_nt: TGTGCCAGCAGTTTCCAGGGGAACACTGAAGCTTTCTTT
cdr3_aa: CASSFQGNTEAFF

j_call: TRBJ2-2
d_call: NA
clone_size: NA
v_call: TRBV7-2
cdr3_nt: TGTGCCAGCAGACGAGACAGGATGAACACCGGGGAGCTGTTTTTT
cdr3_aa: CASRRDRMNTGELFF

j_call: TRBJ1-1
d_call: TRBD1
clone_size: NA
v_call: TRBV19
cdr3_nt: TGTGCCAGGGGCGGGACAGGGGACACTGAAGCTTTCTTT
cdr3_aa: CARGGTGDTEAFF

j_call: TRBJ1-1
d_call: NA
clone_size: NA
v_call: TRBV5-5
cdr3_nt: TGTGCCAGCAGCTTGGACTACAGGGTTGTTGAAGCTTTCTTT
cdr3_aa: CASSLDYRVVEAFF

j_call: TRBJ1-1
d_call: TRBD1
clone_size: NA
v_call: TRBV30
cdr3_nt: TGTGCCTGGACGCGACAGGGGGCATGGACTGAAGCTTTCTTT
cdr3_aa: CAWTRQGAWTEAFF

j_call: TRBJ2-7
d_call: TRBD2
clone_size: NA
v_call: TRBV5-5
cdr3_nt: TGTGCCAGCAGCGGCGCGACTAGCGGGGTCTACGAGCAGTACTTC
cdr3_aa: CASSGATSGVYEQYF

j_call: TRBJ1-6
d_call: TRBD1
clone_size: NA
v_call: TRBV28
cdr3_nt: TGTGCCGCGAGGACAGGGGCAGGTTTAGGTTCACCCCTCCACTTT
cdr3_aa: CAARTGAGLGSPLHF

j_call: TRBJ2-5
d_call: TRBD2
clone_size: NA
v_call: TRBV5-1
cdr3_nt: TGCGCCAGCAGCTTGTCCCCCGCGGGGGGGGAAGAGACCCAGTACTTC
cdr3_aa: CASSLSPAGGEETQYF

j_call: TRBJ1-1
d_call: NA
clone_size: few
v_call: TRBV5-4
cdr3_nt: TGTGCCAGCAGCGCATTATCTTCAGGGGTGAACACTGAAGCTTTCTTT
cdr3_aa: CASSALSSGVNTEAFF

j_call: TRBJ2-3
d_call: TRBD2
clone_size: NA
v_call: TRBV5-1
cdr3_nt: TGCGCCAGCAGCTTGGCCCTAGCGGGGACCACAGATACGCAGTATTTT
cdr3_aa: CASSLALAGTTDTQYF

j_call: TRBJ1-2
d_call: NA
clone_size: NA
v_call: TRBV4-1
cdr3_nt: TGCGCCAGCACCCTTAGGGAGGGGAACTATGGCTACACCTTC
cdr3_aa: CASTLREGNYGYTF

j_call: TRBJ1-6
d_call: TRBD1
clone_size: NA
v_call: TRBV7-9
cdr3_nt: TGTGCCAGCAGCCGATCCCGGGACAGGGGCGACACCCTCCACTTT
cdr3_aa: CASSRSRDRGDTLHF

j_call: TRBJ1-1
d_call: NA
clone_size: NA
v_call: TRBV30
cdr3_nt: TGTGCCTGGAGTGTCGGATCGGGGGGGAACACTGAAGCTTTCTTT
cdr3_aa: CAWSVGSGGNTEAFF

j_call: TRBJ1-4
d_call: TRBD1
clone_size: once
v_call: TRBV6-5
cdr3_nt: TGTGCCAGCAGTTACACGGACAGGGTAGTAAATGAAAAACTGTTTTTT
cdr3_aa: CASSYTDRVVNEKLFF

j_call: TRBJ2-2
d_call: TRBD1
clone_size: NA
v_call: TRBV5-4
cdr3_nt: TGTGCCAGCAGCGTGGACAGGGACGTTAACACCGGGGAGCTGTTTTTT
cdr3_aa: CASSVDRDVNTGELFF

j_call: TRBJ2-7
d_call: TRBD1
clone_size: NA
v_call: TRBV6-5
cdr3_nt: TGTGCCAGCAGTTTTACCGGGACAGGGAGTAACGAGCAGTACTTC
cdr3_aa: CASSFTGTGSNEQYF

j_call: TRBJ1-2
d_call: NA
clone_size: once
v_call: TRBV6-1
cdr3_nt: TGTGCCAGCAGTGAAATCCTGCAAGGACAGTATGGCTACACCTTC
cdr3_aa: CASSEILQGQYGYTF